The source of this T cell receptor beta chain is a study of T cells in Graves' hyperthyroidism and ophthalmopathy. Study information: Once the initial diagnosis was made, peripheral blood was obtained before any treatment.

TCR beta CDR3 regions were amplified from RNA transcripts. Carried out on the TCR CDR3, a first-round RT-PCR used the HTBI primer set. Each CDR3 protein gets one entry after TCRdb re-called the multiplex PCR reads with MiXCR. The sample comprises hundreds of thousands of distinct CDR3 sequences, roughly 25% of which are singletons, and more than 60% rests with the top ten. Findings of the study overall: Blood also contained most expanded thyroid clonotypes above 0.001. The model predicted ophthalmopathy a median around seven months before onset.

CDR3 length: 15 amino acids. The V end was cut by 0 bases, the J end by 2 bases, with 9 bases between. The germline gives CDR1 SGDLS, CDR2 YYNGEE. Of note for this clonotype: Its target is unknown.

Cells are PBMCs isolated from 10 ml of fresh blood. This clonotype was obtained from a man aged 50 or older with Graves' hyperthyroidism. The sequenced sample was blood. The rearrangement joins TRBV9 to TRBJ2-1, with D possibly matching TRBD2 (6 bases). The CDR3 coding sequence is TGTGCCAGCAGCGTAGATTCTAGCGCCTACAATGAGCAGTTCTTC. Translated: CASSVDSSAYNEQFF.